This TCR beta chain was recorded in a study of blood T cell repertoires in COVID-19. Study-wide background: Samples taken during acute and convalescent COVID-19 were collected in the United States, Italy and Spain. T cells, B-cell-depleted T cells, or PBMCs supplied cDNA or gDNA.

The CDR3 contains 15 residues. Trimming took off 5 bases at V and 3 bases at J, with 16 bases between the two ends. Germline values: CDR1 WNHNN, CDR2 SYGVQD (reference sequence). Using immunoSEQ multiplex PCR, the repertoire was profiled, and TCRdb retains in-frame clones only, with some absent. This table has 56,000 or so clones, 70% to 85% appearing once. The rearrangement links TRBV10-1 to TRBJ1-1; TRBD1 might be the D (6 bases). What was sequenced was peripheral blood. This receptor was identified in a woman between 65 and 79 years old with acute or convalescent COVID-19. CDR3 nucleotide sequence: TGCGCCAGCAGTACTGGACAGCCGCGGGACACTGAAGCTTTCTTT. Amino acid sequence: CASSTGQPRDTEAFF.